Presented here are 8 T cell receptor beta chains from one specimen sequenced in a study of shared clonotypes between healthy human individuals. The method was immunoSEQ multiplex PCR; TCRdb's version includes in-frame clones alone and lacks a portion of them. The top ten clones hold roughly 0.82% of a sample with some 1.1 million clones, 77% of them seen once. The sample was memory CD4+ T cells from PBMCs. Subset: CD45RA-negative fraction. The receptor source for this set is a young man in good health. Some clones in this sample may be carry-over from other donors' samples.

This clone was recorded only once. The genes are TRBV12-5 and TRBJ2-2; 9 nucleotides match TRBD1. Germline V gene lookup returns CDR1 LGHNT and CDR2 FRNRAP. The CDR3 contains 15 residues. V trimming: 9 bases; J trimming: 6 bases; junction bases outside the gene matches: 11. CDR3 sequence (DNA): TGTGCTAGCACCAGACAGGGGGTGGAGGCCGGGGAGCTGTTTTTT. Protein sequence: CASTRQGVEAGELFF.

The V gene is TRBV6-5, the J gene TRBJ1-1; 12 bases are a match to TRBD1. V lost 2 bases, J lost 3 bases, and 1 base stayed unmatched. Germline V gene data show CDR1 as MNHEY and CDR2 as SVGAGI. The CDR3 is 15 residues long. The CDR3, as DNA: TGTGCCAGCAGTTACGGGACAGGGGGCTACACTGAAGCTTTCTTT. Its protein product is CASSYGTGGYTEAFF.

The rearrangement uses TRBV7-2 and TRBJ1-1; 8 bases agree with TRBD1. CDR1 SGHTA and CDR2 FQGNSA come from the germline V gene. Trimming took 5 bases from V and 3 from J; bases not matched to a gene: 5. The CDR3 contains 14 residues. The CDR3 DNA reads TGTGCCAGCAGCCTCTCAGGGGGCTACACTGAAGCTTTCTTT. Translating it yields CASSLSGGYTEAFF.

This clone was observed a few times. The chain has TRBV4-1 and TRBJ1-1; no clear D gene. V lost 6 bases, J lost 0 bases, and 11 bases lay in between. Per the germline V gene, CDR1 is MGHRA and CDR2 is YSYEKL. The CDR3 loop spans 14 amino acids. CDR3 sequence (DNA): TGCGCCAGCAGAAGGACTTCTTTGAACACTGAAGCTTTCTTT. Amino acid sequence: CASRRTSLNTEAFF.

V gene TRBV29-1 combines with J gene TRBJ2-4; D ambiguous. The CDR3 loop spans 13 amino acids. The germline CDR1 and CDR2 sequences are SQVTM and ANQGSEA. Trimming removed 5 bases at V and 2 bases at J, with 10 bases between. Here the CDR3 DNA reads TGCAGCGTTCCCGCGGCAACCAAAAACATTCAGTACTTC. It is translated as CSVPAATKNIQYF.

The chain employs TRBV5-1 and TRBJ2-5, with 14 bases fitting TRBD2. The CDR3 totals 17 residues. Germline V gene sequence: CDR1 SGHRS, CDR2 YFSETQ. The V gene end was trimmed by 4 bases and the J gene end by 5 bases; junction bases not matched to a gene: 10. CDR3 nucleotide sequence: TGCGCCAGCAGCGAAGGACTAGCGGGAGGCAGAGGGGAGACCCAGTACTTC. It specifies CASSEGLAGGRGETQYF.

The chain links TRBV5-6 to TRBJ2-7; 8 bases line up with TRBD2. Per germline, CDR1 SGHDT and CDR2 YYEEEE. The CDR3 has 17 amino acids. J was trimmed by 1 base and V by 0 bases; bases with no gene match: 9. The CDR3 DNA follows: TGTGCCAGCAGCTTGGCGGGGGGGCAAATGAGATCCTACGAGCAGTACTTC. It codes for CASSLAGGQMRSYEQYF.

CDR3 sequence (DNA): TGTGCCAGCAGGTCGGATGGAAACACCATATATTTT. Its translation is CASRSDGNTIYF. The genes are TRBV5-5 and TRBJ1-3; D is unclear. Trimming left V 5 bases short and J 3 bases short, with 6 bases between. Per germline, CDR1 SGHKS and CDR2 YYEKEE (reference sequence). The CDR3 has 12 residues.